The TCR beta chain under discussion was sequenced for a study of human T cells and chemical hapten exposure. At the level of the study: Largely, small differences in pooled library volume made per-sample TCR yields vary.

This clonotype was seen a handful of times. This CDR3 comprises 13 residues. Trimming removed 0 bases at V and 2 bases at J, with 8 bases between. Germline-derived CDR1 and CDR2 are GTSNPN and SVGIG (reference sequence). Documented time point: patch test 1, 2 weeks after DPC sensitization. As to treatment: therapeutic diphenylcyclopropenone sensitization with weekly scalp DPC. Extraction yielded total RNA from whole blood (unfractionated). The study drew its donors from alopecia patients who were 18 to 70 years old and suitable for DPC. TCRdb reanalysed the RACE reads using MiXCR and keeps one entry per CDR3 protein. This sample has more than 35,000 distinct CDR3 sequences, with 6% to 7% found just once.

The V gene is TRBV30, the J gene TRBJ2-7; D is unresolved. The input for sequencing was whole blood, taken in connection with sensitization to the hapten diphenylcyclopropenone (DPC). The TCR originated in a woman in her 30s with alopecia areata. Some clones in this sample may be carry-over from other donors' samples. The CDR3 DNA is TGTGCCTGGAGTGTGAGGAGCCCCTACGAGCAGTACTTC. Translation gives CAWSVRSPYEQYF.